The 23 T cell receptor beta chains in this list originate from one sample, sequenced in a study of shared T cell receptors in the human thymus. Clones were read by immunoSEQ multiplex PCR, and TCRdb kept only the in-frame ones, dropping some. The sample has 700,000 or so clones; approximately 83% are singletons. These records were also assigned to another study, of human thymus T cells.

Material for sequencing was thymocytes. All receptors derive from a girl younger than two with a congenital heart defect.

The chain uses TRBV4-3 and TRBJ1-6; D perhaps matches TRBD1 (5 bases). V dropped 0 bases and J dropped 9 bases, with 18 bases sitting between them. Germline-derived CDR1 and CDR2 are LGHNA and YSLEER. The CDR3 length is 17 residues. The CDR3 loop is CASSQDSSQGLRSPLHF. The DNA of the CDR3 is TGCGCCAGCAGCCAAGATTCCAGTCAGGGATTACGTTCACCCCTCCACTTT.

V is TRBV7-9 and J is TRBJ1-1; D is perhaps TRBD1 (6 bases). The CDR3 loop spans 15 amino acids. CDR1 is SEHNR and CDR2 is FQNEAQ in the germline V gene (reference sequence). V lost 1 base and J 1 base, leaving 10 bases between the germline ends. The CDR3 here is CASSLVGTRNTEAFF. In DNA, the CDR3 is TGTGCCAGCAGCTTAGTGGGGACAAGGAACACTGAAGCTTTCTTT. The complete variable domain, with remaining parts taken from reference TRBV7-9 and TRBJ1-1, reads DTGVSQNPRHKITKRGQNVTFRCDPISEHNRLYWYRQTLGQGPEFLTYFQNEAQLEKSRLLSDRFSAERPKGSFSTLEIQRTEQGDSAMYLCASSLVGTRNTEAFFGQGTRLTVV.

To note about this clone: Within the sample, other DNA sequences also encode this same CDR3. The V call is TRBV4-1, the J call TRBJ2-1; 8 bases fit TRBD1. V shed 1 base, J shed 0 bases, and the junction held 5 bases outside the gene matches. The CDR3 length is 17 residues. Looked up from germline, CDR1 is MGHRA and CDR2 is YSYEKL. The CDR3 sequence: CASSQGTGTSSYNEQFF. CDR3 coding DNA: TGCGCCAGCAGCCAAGGGACAGGGACCAGCTCCTACAATGAGCAGTTCTTC.

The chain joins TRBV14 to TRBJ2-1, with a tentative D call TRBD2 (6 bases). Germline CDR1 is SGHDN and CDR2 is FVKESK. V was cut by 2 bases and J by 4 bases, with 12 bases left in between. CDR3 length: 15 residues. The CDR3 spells CASSQRDSLYNEQFF. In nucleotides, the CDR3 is TGTGCCAGCAGCCAAAGGGACTCGCTTTACAATGAGCAGTTCTTC.

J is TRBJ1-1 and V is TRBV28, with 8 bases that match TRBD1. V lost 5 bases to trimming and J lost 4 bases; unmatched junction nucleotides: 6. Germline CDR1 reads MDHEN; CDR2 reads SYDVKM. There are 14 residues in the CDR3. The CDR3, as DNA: TGTGCCAGCAGTAGGACAGGGACGTGCACTGAAGCTTTCTTT. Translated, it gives CASSRTGTCTEAFF. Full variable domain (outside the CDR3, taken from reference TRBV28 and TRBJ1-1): DVKVTQSSRYLVKRTGEKVFLECVQDMDHENMFWYRQDPGLGLRLIYFSYDVKMKEKGDIPEGYSVSREKKERFSLILESASTNQTSMYLCASSRTGTCTEAFFGQGTRLTVV.

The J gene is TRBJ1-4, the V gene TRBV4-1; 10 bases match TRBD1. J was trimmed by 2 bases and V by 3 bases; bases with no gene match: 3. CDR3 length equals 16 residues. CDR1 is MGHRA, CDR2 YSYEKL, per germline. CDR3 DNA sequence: TGCGCCAGCAGCCAGAGGGGACAGGGGACTAATGAAAAACTGTTTTTT. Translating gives CASSQRGQGTNEKLFF.

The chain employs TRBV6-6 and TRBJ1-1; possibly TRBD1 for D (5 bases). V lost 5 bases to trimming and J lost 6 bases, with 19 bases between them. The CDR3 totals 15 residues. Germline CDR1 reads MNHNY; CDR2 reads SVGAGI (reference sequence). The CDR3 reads CASSHGLGLGAEAFF. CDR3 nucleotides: TGTGCCAGCAGTCACGGATTGGGACTGGGTGCTGAAGCTTTCTTT.

CDR3 protein: CASSLALRGQGWGNTEAFF. The CDR3 DNA follows: TGCGCCAGCAGCTTGGCCCTCCGGGGACAGGGGTGGGGGAACACTGAAGCTTTCTTT. The chain employs TRBV5-1 and TRBJ1-1, with 10 nucleotides matching TRBD1. Trimming at V came to 0 bases and at J to 1 base, leaving 12 bases not matched to a gene. This CDR3 is 19 amino acids long. Germline V lookup: CDR1 SGHRS, CDR2 YFSETQ.

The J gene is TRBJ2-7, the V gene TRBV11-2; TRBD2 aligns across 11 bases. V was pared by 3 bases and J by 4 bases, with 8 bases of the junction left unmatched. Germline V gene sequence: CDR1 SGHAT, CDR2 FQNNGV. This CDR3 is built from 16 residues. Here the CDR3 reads CASSLPGLAAVYEQYF. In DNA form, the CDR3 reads TGTGCCAGCAGCTTGCCGGGACTAGCGGCGGTTTACGAGCAGTACTTC.

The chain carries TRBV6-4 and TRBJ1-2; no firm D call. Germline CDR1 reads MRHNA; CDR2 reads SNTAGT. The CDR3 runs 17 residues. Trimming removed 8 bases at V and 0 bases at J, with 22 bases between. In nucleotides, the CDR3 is TGTGCCAGCCGGGAGGAACGGAGAATGGGAGCTAACTATGGCTACACCTTC. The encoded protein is CASREERRMGANYGYTF.

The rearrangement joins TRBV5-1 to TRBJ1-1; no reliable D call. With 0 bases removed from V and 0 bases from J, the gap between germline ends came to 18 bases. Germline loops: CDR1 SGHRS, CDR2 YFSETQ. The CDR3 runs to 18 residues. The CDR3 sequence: CASSLECREARLNTEAFF. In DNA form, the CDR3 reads TGCGCCAGCAGCTTGGAGTGTAGGGAGGCCCGGCTGAACACTGAAGCTTTCTTT.

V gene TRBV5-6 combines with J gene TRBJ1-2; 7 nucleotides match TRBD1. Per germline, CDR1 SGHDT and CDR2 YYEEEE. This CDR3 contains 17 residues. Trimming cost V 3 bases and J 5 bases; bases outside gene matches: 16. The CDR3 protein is CASSYLPPGTAAYGYTF. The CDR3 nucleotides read TGTGCCAGCAGCTACTTACCACCAGGGACAGCCGCTTATGGCTACACCTTC.

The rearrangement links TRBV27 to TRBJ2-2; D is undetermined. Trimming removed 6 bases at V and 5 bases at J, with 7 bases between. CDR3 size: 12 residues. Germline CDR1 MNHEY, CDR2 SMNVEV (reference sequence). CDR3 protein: CASRSGTGELFF. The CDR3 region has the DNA TGTGCCAGCAGGTCCGGGACCGGGGAGCTGTTTTTT.

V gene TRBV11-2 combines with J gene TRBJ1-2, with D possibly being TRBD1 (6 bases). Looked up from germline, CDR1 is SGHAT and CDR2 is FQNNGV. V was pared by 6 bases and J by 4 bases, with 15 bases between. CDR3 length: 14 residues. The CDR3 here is CASSTPGHLYGYTF. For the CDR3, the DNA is TGTGCCAGCAGTACTCCGGGACACCTCTATGGCTACACCTTC.

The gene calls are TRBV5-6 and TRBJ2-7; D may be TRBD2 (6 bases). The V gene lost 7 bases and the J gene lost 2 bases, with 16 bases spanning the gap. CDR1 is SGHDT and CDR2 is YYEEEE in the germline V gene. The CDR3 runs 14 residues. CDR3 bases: TGTGCCAGCTGTAGTGGCGGGATAACCTACGAGCAGTACTTC. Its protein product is CASCSGGITYEQYF.

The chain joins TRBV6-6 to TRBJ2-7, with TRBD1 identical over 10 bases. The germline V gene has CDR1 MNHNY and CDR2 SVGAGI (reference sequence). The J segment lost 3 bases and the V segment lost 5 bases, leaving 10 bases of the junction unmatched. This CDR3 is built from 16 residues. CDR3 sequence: CASSPHLRTGGYEQYF. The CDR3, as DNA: TGTGCCAGCAGTCCACATTTAAGGACAGGGGGCTACGAGCAGTACTTC.

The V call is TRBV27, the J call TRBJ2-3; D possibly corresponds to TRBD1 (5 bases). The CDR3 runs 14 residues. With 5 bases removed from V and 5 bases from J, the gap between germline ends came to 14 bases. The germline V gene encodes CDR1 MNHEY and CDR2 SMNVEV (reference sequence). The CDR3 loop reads CASSKQETGDTQYF. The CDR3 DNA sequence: TGTGCCAGCAGTAAACAGGAGACGGGAGATACGCAGTATTTT.

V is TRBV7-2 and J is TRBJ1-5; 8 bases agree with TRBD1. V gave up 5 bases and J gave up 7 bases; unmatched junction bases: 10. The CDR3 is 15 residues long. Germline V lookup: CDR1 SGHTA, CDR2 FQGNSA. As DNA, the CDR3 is TGTGCCAGCAGCCAAAGTCAGGGGGCAGGACAGCCCCAGCATTTT. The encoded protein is CASSQSQGAGQPQHF.

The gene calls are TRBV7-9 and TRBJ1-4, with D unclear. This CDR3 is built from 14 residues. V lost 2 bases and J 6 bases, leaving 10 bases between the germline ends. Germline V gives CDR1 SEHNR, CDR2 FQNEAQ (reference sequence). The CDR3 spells CASSLTVRDEKLFF. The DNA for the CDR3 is TGTGCCAGCAGCTTAACTGTCCGAGATGAAAAACTGTTTTTT. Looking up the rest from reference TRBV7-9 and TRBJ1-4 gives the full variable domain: DTGVSQNPRHKITKRGQNVTFRCDPISEHNRLYWYRQTLGQGPEFLTYFQNEAQLEKSRLLSDRFSAERPKGSFSTLEIQRTEQGDSAMYLCASSLTVRDEKLFFGSGTQLSVL.

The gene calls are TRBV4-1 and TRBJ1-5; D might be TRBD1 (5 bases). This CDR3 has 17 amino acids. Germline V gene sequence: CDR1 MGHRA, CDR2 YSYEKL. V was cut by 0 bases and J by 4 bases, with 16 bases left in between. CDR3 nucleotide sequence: TGCGCCAGCAGCCAAGATAGTGCAGGGAAAGGGAATCAGCCCCAGCATTTT. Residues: CASSQDSAGKGNQPQHF.

CDR3 sequence reads: CSVSGVEGDSYEQYF. CDR3 in DNA: TGCAGCGTTTCGGGGGTCGAAGGGGACTCCTACGAGCAGTACTTC. J is TRBJ2-7 and V is TRBV29-1, with D possibly being TRBD2 (6 bases). The CDR3 spans 15 residues. Per germline, CDR1 SQVTM and CDR2 ANQGSEA. With 5 bases removed from V and 0 bases from J, the gap between germline ends came to 17 bases.

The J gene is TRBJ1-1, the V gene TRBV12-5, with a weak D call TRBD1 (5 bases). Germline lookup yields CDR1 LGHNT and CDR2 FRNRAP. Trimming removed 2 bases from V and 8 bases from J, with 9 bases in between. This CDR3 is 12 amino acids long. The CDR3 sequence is CASGLYDREAFF. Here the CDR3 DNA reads TGTGCTAGTGGTTTGTATGACAGAGAAGCTTTCTTT.

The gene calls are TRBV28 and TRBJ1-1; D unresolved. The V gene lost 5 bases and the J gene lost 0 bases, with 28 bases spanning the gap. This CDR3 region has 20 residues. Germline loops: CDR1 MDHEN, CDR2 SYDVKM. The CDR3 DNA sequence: TGTGCCAGCAGTCCGGAGTGGGCCCGTGAGGGCCTACTCATGAACACTGAAGCTTTCTTT. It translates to CASSPEWAREGLLMNTEAFF.